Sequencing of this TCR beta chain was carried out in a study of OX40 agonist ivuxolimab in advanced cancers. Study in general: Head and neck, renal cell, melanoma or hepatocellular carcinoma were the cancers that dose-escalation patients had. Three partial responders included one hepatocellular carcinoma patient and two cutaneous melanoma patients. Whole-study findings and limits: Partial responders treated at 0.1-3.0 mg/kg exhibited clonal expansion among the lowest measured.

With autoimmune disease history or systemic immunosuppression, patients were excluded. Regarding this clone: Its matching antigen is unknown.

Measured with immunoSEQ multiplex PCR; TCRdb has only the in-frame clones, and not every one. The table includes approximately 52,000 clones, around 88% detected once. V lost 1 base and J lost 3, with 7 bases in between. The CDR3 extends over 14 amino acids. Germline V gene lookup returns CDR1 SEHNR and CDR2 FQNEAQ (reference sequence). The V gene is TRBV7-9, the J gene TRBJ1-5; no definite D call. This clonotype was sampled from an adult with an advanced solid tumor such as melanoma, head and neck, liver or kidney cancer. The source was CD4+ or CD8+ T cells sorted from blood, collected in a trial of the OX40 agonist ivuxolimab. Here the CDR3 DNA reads TGTGCCAGCAGCTTAGGGGGTTACAATCAGCCCCAGCATTTT. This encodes CASSLGGYNQPQHF.